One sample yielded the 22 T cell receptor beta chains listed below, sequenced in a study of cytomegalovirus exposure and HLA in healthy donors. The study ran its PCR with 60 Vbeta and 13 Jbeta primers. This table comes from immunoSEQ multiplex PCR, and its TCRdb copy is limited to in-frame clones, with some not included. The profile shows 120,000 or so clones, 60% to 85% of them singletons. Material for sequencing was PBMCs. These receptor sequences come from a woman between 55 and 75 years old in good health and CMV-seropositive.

CDR3 nucleotides: TGCGCCAGCAGCTTTCCCGAGACAGGGACCGGGGAGCTGTTTTTT. Amino acid sequence: CASSFPETGTGELFF. The rearrangement uses TRBV5-1 and TRBJ2-2, with 7 bases that match TRBD1. Germline V gives CDR1 SGHRS, CDR2 YFSETQ. The trim removed 2 bases at V and 5 bases at J, leaving 6 bases unmatched. The CDR3 is 15 residues long. Complete variable domain (other parts from reference TRBV5-1 and TRBJ2-2): KAGVTQTPRYLIKTRGQQVTLSCSPISGHRSVSWYQQTPGQGLQFLFEYFSETQRNKGNFPGRFSGRQFSNSRSEMNVSTLELGDSALYLCASSFPETGTGELFFGEGSRLTVL.

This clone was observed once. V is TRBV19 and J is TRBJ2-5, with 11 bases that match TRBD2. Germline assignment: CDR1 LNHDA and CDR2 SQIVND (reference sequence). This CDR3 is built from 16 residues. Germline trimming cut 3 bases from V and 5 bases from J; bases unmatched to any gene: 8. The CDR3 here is CASSMLTSGKVETQYF. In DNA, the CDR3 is TGTGCCAGTAGTATGCTGACTAGCGGGAAGGTCGAGACCCAGTACTTC.

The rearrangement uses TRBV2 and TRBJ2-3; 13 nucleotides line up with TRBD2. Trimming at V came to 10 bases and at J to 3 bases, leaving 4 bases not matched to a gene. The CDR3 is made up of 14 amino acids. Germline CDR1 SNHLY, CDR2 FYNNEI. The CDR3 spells CATGLAGVTDTQYF. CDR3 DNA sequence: TGTGCCACTGGACTAGCGGGAGTAACAGATACGCAGTATTTT. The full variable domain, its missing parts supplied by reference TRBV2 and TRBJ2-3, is EPEVTQTPSHQVTQMGQEVILRCVPISNHLYFYWYRQILGQKVEFLVSFYNNEISEKSEIFDDQFSVERPDGSNFTLKIRSTKLEDSAMYFCATGLAGVTDTQYFGPGTRLTVL.

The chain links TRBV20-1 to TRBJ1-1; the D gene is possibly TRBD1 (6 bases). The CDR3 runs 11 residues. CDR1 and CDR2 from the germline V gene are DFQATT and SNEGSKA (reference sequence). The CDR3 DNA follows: TGCAGCGGGGGGGGCGGCACTGAAGCTTTCTTT. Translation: CSGGGGTEAFF.

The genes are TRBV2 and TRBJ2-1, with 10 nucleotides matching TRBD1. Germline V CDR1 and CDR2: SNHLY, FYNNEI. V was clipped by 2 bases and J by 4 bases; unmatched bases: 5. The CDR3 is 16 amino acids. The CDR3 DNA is TGTGCCAGCAGTGAAAAGGGGACAGGGGCATACAATGAGCAGTTCTTC. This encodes CASSEKGTGAYNEQFF. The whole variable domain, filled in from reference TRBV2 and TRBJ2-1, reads EPEVTQTPSHQVTQMGQEVILRCVPISNHLYFYWYRQILGQKVEFLVSFYNNEISEKSEIFDDQFSVERPDGSNFTLKIRSTKLEDSAMYFCASSEKGTGAYNEQFFGPGTRLTVL.

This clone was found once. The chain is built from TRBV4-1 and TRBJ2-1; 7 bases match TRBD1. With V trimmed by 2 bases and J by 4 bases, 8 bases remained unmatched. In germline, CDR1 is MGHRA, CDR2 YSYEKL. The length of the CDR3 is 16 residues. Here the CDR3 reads CASSQPTGASYNEQFF. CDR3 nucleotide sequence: TGCGCCAGCAGCCAACCCACAGGGGCCTCGTACAATGAGCAGTTCTTC.

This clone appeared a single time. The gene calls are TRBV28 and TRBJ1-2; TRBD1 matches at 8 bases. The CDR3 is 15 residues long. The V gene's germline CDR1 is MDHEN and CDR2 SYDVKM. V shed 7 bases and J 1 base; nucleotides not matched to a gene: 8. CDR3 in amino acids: CASTPGGAGNYGYTF. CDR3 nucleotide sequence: TGTGCCAGCACTCCAGGGGGCGCGGGTAACTATGGCTACACCTTC.

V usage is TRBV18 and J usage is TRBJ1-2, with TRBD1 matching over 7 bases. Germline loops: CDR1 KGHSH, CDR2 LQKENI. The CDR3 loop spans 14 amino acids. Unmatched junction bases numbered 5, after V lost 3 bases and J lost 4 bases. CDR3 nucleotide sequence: TGTGCCAGCTCACCGGGACAGTCTGGCTATGGCTACACCTTC. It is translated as CASSPGQSGYGYTF. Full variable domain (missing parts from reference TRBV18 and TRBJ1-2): NAGVMQNPRHLVRRRGQEARLRCSPMKGHSHVYWYRQLPEEGLKFMVYLQKENIIDESGMPKERFSAEFPKEGPSILRIQQVVRGDSAAYFCASSPGQSGYGYTFGSGTRLTVV.

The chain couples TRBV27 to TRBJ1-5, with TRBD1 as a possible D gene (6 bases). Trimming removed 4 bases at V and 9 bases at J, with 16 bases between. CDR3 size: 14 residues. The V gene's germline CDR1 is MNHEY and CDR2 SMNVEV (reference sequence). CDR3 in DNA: TGTGCCAGCAGTTCAACAGGGTTTCATAGGCCCCAGCATTTT. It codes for CASSSTGFHRPQHF.

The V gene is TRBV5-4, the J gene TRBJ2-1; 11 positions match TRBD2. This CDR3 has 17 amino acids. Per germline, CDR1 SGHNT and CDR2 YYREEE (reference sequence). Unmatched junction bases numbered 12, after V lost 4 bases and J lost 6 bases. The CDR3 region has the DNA TGTGCCAGCAGCCCCGGCCTAGCGGGAGGTAGGGTCAATGAGCAGTTCTTC. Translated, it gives CASSPGLAGGRVNEQFF.

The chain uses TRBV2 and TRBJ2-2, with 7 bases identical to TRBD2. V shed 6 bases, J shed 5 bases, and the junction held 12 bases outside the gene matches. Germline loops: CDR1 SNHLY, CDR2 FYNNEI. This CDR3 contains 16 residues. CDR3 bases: TGTGCCAGCAGGAATCTTCTAGCGGCGGGTACCGGGGAGCTGTTTTTT. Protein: CASRNLLAAGTGELFF.

The CDR3 region is CASSLPREDYEQYF. The CDR3 bases are TGTGCCAGCAGCTTGCCGCGGGAAGATTACGAGCAGTACTTC. This chain joins TRBV7-9 and TRBJ2-7; a possible D gene is TRBD2 (6 bases). CDR3 length: 14 residues. Germline V gene data show CDR1 as SEHNR and CDR2 as FQNEAQ (reference sequence). Trimming stripped 3 bases from V and 4 bases from J, with 13 bases between.

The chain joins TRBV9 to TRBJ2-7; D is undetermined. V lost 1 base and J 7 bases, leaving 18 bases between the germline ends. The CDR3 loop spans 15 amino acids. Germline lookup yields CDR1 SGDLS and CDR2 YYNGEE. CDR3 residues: CASSVRSGGSGEQYF. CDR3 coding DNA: TGTGCCAGCAGCGTACGGTCAGGTGGCTCTGGAGAGCAGTACTTC.

The CDR3 region is CASSSSGAGDYGYTF. DNA of the CDR3: TGTGCCAGCAGTTCCTCAGGGGCGGGAGACTATGGCTACACCTTC. This chain uses TRBV28 with TRBJ1-2; maybe TRBD1 (6 bases). V gave up 4 bases and J gave up 3 bases, with 15 bases separating them. The CDR3 length is 15 residues. Germline values: CDR1 MDHEN, CDR2 SYDVKM.

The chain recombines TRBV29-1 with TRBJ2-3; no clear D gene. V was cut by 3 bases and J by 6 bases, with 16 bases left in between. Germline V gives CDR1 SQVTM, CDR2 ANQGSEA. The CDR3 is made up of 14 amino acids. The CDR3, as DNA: TGCAGCGTTGAGTCCGTGGAGTTTTGGGATACGCAGTATTTT. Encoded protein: CSVESVEFWDTQYF.

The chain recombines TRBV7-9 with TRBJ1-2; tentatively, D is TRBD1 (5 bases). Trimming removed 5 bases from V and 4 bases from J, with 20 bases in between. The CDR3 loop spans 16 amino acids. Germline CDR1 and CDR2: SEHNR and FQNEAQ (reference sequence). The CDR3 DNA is TGTGCCAGCAGCCCCAGTGGATTTGCCAGGGCCTATGGCTACACCTTC. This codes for CASSPSGFARAYGYTF. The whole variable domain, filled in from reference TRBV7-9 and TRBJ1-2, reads DTGVSQNPRHKITKRGQNVTFRCDPISEHNRLYWYRQTLGQGPEFLTYFQNEAQLEKSRLLSDRFSAERPKGSFSTLEIQRTEQGDSAMYLCASSPSGFARAYGYTFGSGTRLTVV.

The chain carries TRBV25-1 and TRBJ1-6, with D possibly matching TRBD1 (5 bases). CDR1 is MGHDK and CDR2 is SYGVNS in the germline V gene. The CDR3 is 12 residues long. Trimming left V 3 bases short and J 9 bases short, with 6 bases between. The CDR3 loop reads CASSEQGSPLHF. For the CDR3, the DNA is TGTGCCAGCAGTGAGCAGGGTTCACCCCTCCACTTT.

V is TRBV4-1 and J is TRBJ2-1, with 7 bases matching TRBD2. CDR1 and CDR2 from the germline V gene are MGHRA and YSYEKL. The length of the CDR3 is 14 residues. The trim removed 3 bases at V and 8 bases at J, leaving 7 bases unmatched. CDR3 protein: CASSHLLAVHEQFF. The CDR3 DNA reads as TGCGCCAGCAGCCACCTCCTAGCGGTCCATGAGCAGTTCTTC.

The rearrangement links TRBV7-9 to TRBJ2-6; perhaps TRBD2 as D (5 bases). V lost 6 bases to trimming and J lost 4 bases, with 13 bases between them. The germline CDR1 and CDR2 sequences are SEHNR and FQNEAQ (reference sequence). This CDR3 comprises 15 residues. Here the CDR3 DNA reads TGTGCCAGCAGTCTCTTGGAGGAGGGGGCCAACGTCCTGACTTTC. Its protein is CASSLLEEGANVLTF.

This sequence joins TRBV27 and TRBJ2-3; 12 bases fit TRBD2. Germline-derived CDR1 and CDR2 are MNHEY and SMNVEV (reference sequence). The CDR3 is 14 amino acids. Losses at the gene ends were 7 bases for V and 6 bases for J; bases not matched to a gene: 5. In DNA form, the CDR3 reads TGTGCCAGCATGACTAGCGGGAGCTTGGATACGCAGTATTTT. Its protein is CASMTSGSLDTQYF.

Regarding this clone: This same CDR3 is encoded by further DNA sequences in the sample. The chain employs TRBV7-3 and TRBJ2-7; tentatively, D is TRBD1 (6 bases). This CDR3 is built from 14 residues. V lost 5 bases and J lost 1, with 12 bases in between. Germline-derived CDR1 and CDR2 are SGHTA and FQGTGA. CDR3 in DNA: TGTGCCAGCAGCACTGGCACAGGGTCCTACGAGCAGTACTTC. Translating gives CASSTGTGSYEQYF.

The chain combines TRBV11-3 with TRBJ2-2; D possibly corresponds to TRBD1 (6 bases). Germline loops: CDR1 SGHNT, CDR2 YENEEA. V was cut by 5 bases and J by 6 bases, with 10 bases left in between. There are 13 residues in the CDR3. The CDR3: CASSRGGPGELFF. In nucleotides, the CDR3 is TGTGCCAGCAGCAGAGGGGGTCCCGGGGAGCTGTTTTTT.